What follows are 18 T cell receptor beta chains derived from one specimen sequenced in a study of shared clonotypes between healthy human individuals. Sequencing was performed with immunoSEQ multiplex PCR; in TCRdb, only in-frame clones are kept and a portion is missing. Here the sample spans approximately 980,000 clones, roughly 72% being singletons. The material sequenced was memory CD4+ T cells sorted from blood. The subset was: CD45RA-negative fraction. These receptors all come from a man aged 18 to 29 in good health.

The rearrangement joins TRBV4-2 to TRBJ1-4; TRBD1 matches at 9 bases. CDR3 length equals 15 residues. The germline CDR1 and CDR2 sequences are LGHNA and YNFKEQ. The ends lost 4 bases at V and 7 bases at J; junction bases unmatched: 7. CDR3: CASSLSGTGFEKLFF. The CDR3 bases are TGTGCCAGCAGCCTCTCCGGGACAGGGTTTGAAAAACTGTTTTTT.

The CDR3 nucleotides read TGTGCCAGCAGCTTAGATGTGGCAGGGTTCTACGAGCAGTACTTC. It codes for CASSLDVAGFYEQYF. The chain couples TRBV11-2 to TRBJ2-7, with TRBD1 as a possible D gene (5 bases). Germline V lookup: CDR1 SGHAT, CDR2 FQNNGV. Trimming took off 0 bases at V and 3 bases at J, with 12 bases between the two ends. The CDR3 consists of 15 residues.

Only one count was recorded for this clone. V usage is TRBV6-5 and J usage is TRBJ2-7; D is uncertain. From germline, CDR1 is MNHEY and CDR2 SVGAGI. The CDR3 is 14 amino acids. The germline V and J ends were trimmed by 3 bases and 0 bases, with 9 bases remaining between them. The CDR3: CASSYAQSSYEQYF. CDR3 in DNA: TGTGCCAGCAGTTATGCCCAAAGCTCCTACGAGCAGTACTTC.

Of note for this clone: Sequence at one end of the junction differs from germline and may be a read error. The J gene is TRBJ1-4, the V gene TRBV5-1, with TRBD1 identical over 9 bases. Per germline, CDR1 SGHRS and CDR2 YFSETQ. The CDR3 loop spans 12 amino acids. CDR3 sequence: CASSTGTGKVFF. The CDR3 DNA reads TGCGCCAGCAGCACCGGGACAGGGAAGGTTTTCTTT.

The chain carries TRBV7-3 and TRBJ2-7, with TRBD1 matching 7 bases. V dropped 2 bases and J dropped 6; count of bases not matched to a gene: 4. Germline CDR1 is SGHTA and CDR2 is FQGTGA. The CDR3 contains 13 residues. CDR3 nucleotide sequence: TGTGCCAGCAGCTTAGAGGGGGCGGGCGAGCAGTACTTC. It codes for CASSLEGAGEQYF.

The rearrangement uses TRBV10-3 and TRBJ2-5; D not certain. Matching the DNA end better, TRBJ2-7 makes the J call doubtful. CDR1 and CDR2 from the germline V gene are ENHRY and SYGVKD. CDR3 length: 14 amino acids. CDR3 region: CAISASESSYEQYF. In DNA, the CDR3 is TGTGCCATCAGTGCTTCCGAGAGCTCCTACGAGCAGTACTTC.

This sequence joins TRBV29-1 and TRBJ1-2, with D uncertain. With 3 bases removed from V and 2 bases from J, the gap between germline ends came to 4 bases. Germline values: CDR1 SQVTM, CDR2 ANQGSEA. CDR3 length equals 11 residues. The CDR3 nucleotides are TGCAGCGTTGAGCTGAACTATGGCTACACCTTC. This encodes CSVELNYGYTF.

The rearrangement joins TRBV18 to TRBJ2-7; D uncertain. The CDR3 has 14 residues. V lost 2 bases and J 7 bases, leaving 15 bases between the germline ends. Germline assignment: CDR1 KGHSH and CDR2 LQKENI. The CDR3 reads CASSPVGLVTEQYF. As DNA, the CDR3 is TGTGCCAGCTCACCAGTAGGGTTGGTAACTGAGCAGTACTTC.

The chain couples TRBV18 to TRBJ2-7; D might be TRBD2 (6 bases). The CDR3 contains 15 residues. The V end was cut by 4 bases, the J end by 7 bases, with 20 bases between. CDR1 is KGHSH and CDR2 is LQKENI in the germline V gene. The CDR3 protein is CASSRVAAGRGEQYF. CDR3 coding DNA: TGTGCCAGCTCACGTGTTGCGGCGGGCCGGGGGGAGCAGTACTTC.

This chain uses TRBV30 with TRBJ1-3; 12 bases are shared with TRBD1. The V segment lost 3 bases and the J segment 6 bases; nucleotides outside the gene matches: 6. The length of the CDR3 is 15 residues. CDR1 is GTSNPN and CDR2 is SVGIG in the germline V gene (reference sequence). CDR3 in amino acids: CAWRGDRGRENTIYF. Here the CDR3 DNA reads TGTGCCTGGAGGGGGGACAGGGGGCGCGAAAACACCATATATTTT.

The CDR3 DNA follows: TGCAGCGTTGTCCCCGGGACAGGAAGCTCCTACGAGCAGTACTTC. Translated: CSVVPGTGSSYEQYF. The V and J genes are TRBV29-1 and TRBJ2-7, with 8 bases fitting TRBD1. The CDR3 has 15 amino acids. Germline V CDR1 and CDR2: SQVTM, ANQGSEA. V dropped 4 bases and J dropped 0; count of bases not matched to a gene: 8.

With respect to this clone: Other DNA sequences in this sample translate to the same CDR3. V gene TRBV5-4 combines with J gene TRBJ2-3; TRBD2 agrees at 7 bases. V was clipped by 2 bases and J by 0 bases; unmatched bases: 3. The CDR3 covers 15 residues. Germline V gene data show CDR1 as SGHNT and CDR2 as YYREEE (reference sequence). The CDR3 loop reads CASSLASGSTDTQYF. The CDR3 bases are TGTGCCAGCAGCTTAGCTAGCGGAAGCACAGATACGCAGTATTTT.

The J gene is TRBJ1-1, the V gene TRBV14; no clear D gene. Per germline, CDR1 SGHDN and CDR2 FVKESK. The germline V and J ends were trimmed by 1 base and 11 bases, with 14 bases remaining between them. The CDR3 spans 13 residues. In DNA, the CDR3 is TGTGCCAGCAGCCAAGGCGGGCGTCGGAGGGCTTTCTTT. Protein sequence: CASSQGGRRRAFF.

This rearrangement joins TRBV19 to TRBJ1-1; 9 bases fit TRBD1. J lost 6 bases, V lost 6 bases, and 8 bases had no gene match. Germline V lookup: CDR1 LNHDA, CDR2 SQIVND (reference sequence). The CDR3 runs to 14 residues. The CDR3 nucleotides are TGTGCCAGTAGACGGGACAGGGCCTCTCCTGAAGCTTTCTTT. Encoded protein: CASRRDRASPEAFF.

On this clone: It is likely a read error: a sequence one base away is far more abundant. This chain connects TRBV30 to TRBJ2-4, with D possibly being TRBD1 (5 bases). The V gene lost 2 bases and the J gene lost 1 base, with 6 bases spanning the gap. Germline CDR1 reads GTSNPN; CDR2 reads SVGIG (reference sequence). This CDR3 is built from 13 residues. DNA of the CDR3: TGTGCCTGGAGTTCAGGGGCCAAAAACATTCAGTACTTC. This translates into CAWSSGAKNIQYF.

This clone has just one count. This rearrangement joins TRBV7-2 to TRBJ1-5, with 9 bases aligning to TRBD1. The trim removed 5 bases at V and 6 bases at J, leaving 14 bases unmatched. From germline, CDR1 is SGHTA and CDR2 FQGNSA. The CDR3 is made up of 17 amino acids. CDR3 in DNA: TGTGCCAGCAGCCCACCGGGACAGGGAATCAATCGTCAGCCCCAGCATTTT. Protein product: CASSPPGQGINRQPQHF.

The CDR3 coding sequence is TGTGCCATCAGGACCTCTGGTGGGGGGCAAACTGAAGCTTTCTTT. It encodes CAIRTSGGGQTEAFF. The genes are TRBV10-3 and TRBJ1-1; possible D gene TRBD1, 6 bases. CDR1 and CDR2 (germline): ENHRY, SYGVKD. The CDR3 is 15 residues long. The V end lost 6 bases, the J end lost 5 bases, and 19 bases lay between the germline ends.

This clone was counted only a few times. The V and J genes are TRBV7-2 and TRBJ1-2, with D perhaps matching TRBD1 (5 bases). With 5 bases removed from V and 2 bases from J, the gap between germline ends came to 12 bases. The CDR3 contains 14 residues. Germline CDR1 and CDR2: SGHTA and FQGNSA. The CDR3 nucleotides are TGTGCCAGCAGCCAGGGCCAGAGGAACTATGGCTACACCTTC. It specifies CASSQGQRNYGYTF.